The source of this T cell receptor beta chain is a study of CD8 T cells in Susac syndrome. General study findings and limits: The TCR sequencing and HLA analysis in the study involved a relatively small number of individuals, as the study acknowledged.

Reverse transcription of about 0.5 to 1 ug RNA was carried out with random hexamers. Across 54 Vbeta and 13 Jbeta, TCR beta CDR3 was amplified with immunoSEQ multiplex PCR. TCRdb redid the calling of the immunoSEQ multiplex PCR reads with MiXCR, one entry per CDR3 protein. Counted here are 120,000 or so distinct CDR3 sequences, about 95% occurring once; the ten biggest clones make up around 0.12%. Comments on this clonotype: No antigen is known for it.

Germline CDR1 and CDR2: SQVTM and ANQGSEA. CDR3 length equals 13 residues. V was trimmed by 4 bases and J by 0 bases, leaving 9 bases between them. Sequencing of TCR beta was carried out in blood CD8+ and CD4+ T cells. Negative isolation yielded the CD8+ and CD4+ T cells, while FACS enriched the TEMRA cells. This chain joins TRBV29-1 and TRBJ1-1; maybe TRBD1 (6 bases). The TCR was taken from a human donor in good health. Sequenced material: CD4+ T cells from PBMCs. The CDR3 reads CSVVRQVNTEAFF. The CDR3 nucleotides read TGCAGCGTTGTAAGACAGGTGAACACTGAAGCTTTCTTT.